The 28 T cell receptor beta chains given below trace back to one sample, sequenced in a study of OX40 agonist ivuxolimab in advanced cancers. This table comes from immunoSEQ multiplex PCR, and its TCRdb copy is limited to in-frame clones, with some not included. Altogether just over 60,000 clones are present, around 90% being singletons, with the ten largest covering roughly 0.56%. This specimen was CD4+ or CD8+ T cells sorted from blood, taken in a trial of the OX40 agonist ivuxolimab. The receptors shown here come from an adult with an advanced solid tumor such as melanoma, head and neck, liver or kidney cancer.

This chain joins TRBV6-6 and TRBJ2-2; no clear D. The V and J ends lost 1 base and 0 bases respectively, with 9 bases between them. Germline lookup yields CDR1 MNHNY and CDR2 SVGAGI (reference sequence). The CDR3 sequence is 16 residues long. The CDR3 coding sequence is TGTGCCAGCAGTTACTTTACCGGGCCGAACACCGGGGAGCTGTTTTTT. Residues: CASSYFTGPNTGELFF.

V usage is TRBV10-3 and J usage is TRBJ1-2; D is undetermined. Between the trimmed V and J ends, which lost 0 bases and 4 bases, there was a span of 6 bases. This CDR3 has 13 residues. Germline-derived CDR1 and CDR2 are ENHRY and SYGVKD. CDR3 region: CAISESDFYGYTF. The CDR3 DNA follows: TGTGCCATCAGTGAGTCGGATTTCTATGGCTACACCTTC.

This chain connects TRBV2 to TRBJ1-1; the D is unclear. The CDR3 loop spans 14 amino acids. Germline V CDR1 and CDR2: SNHLY, FYNNEI. Trimming took off 2 bases at V and 0 bases at J, with 7 bases between the two ends. The CDR3 DNA follows: TGTGCCAGCAGTGAAAGTTCCGTGAACACTGAAGCTTTCTTT. As protein: CASSESSVNTEAFF. The complete variable domain, with remaining parts taken from reference TRBV2 and TRBJ1-1, reads EPEVTQTPSHQVTQMGQEVILRCVPISNHLYFYWYRQILGQKVEFLVSFYNNEISEKSEIFDDQFSVERPDGSNFTLKIRSTKLEDSAMYFCASSESSVNTEAFFGQGTRLTVV.

The chain couples TRBV11-3 to TRBJ1-1; TRBD1 matches at 8 bases. The CDR3 runs 14 residues. Germline values: CDR1 SGHNT, CDR2 YENEEA. The junction had 8 bases not matched to a gene; V was cut back by 5 bases and J by 6 bases. The CDR3 DNA sequence: TGTGCCAGCAGCACAAGGACAGGGAGGGCTGAAGCTTTCTTT. Protein sequence: CASSTRTGRAEAFF. The entire variable domain, with the rest obtained from reference TRBV11-3 and TRBJ1-1, is as follows: EAGVVQSPRYKIIEKKQPVAFWCNPISGHNTLYWYLQNLGQGPELLIRYENEEAVDDSQLPKDRFSAERLKGVDSTLKIQPAELGDSAVYLCASSTRTGRAEAFFGQGTRLTVV.

The chain couples TRBV2 to TRBJ1-5, with D perhaps TRBD1 (5 bases). The length of the CDR3 is 13 residues. Germline V lookup: CDR1 SNHLY, CDR2 FYNNEI. V lost 5 bases and J 6 bases, leaving 11 bases between the germline ends. The CDR3 sequence: CASSSSGFQPQHF. The CDR3 DNA reads as TGTGCCAGCAGTTCTTCAGGGTTTCAGCCCCAGCATTTT.

The V call is TRBV11-2, the J call TRBJ1-5; no definite D call. This CDR3 region has 14 residues. The V gene lost 2 bases and the J gene lost 7 bases, with 12 bases spanning the gap. Germline V gene sequence: CDR1 SGHAT, CDR2 FQNNGV. The CDR3 is CASSLSGNDQPQHF. In nucleotides, the CDR3 is TGTGCCAGCAGCTTATCGGGGAACGACCAGCCCCAGCATTTT.

In its sample, this clone was seen once. J is TRBJ2-7 and V is TRBV9, with 9 bases fitting TRBD2. V dropped 0 bases and J dropped 6; count of bases not matched to a gene: 7. The CDR3 contains 15 residues. Germline V CDR1 and CDR2: SGDLS, YYNGEE. This CDR3 is CASSVGGGARGEQYF. CDR3 in DNA: TGTGCCAGCAGCGTAGGCGGGGGGGCGAGAGGCGAGCAGTACTTC.

This chain joins TRBV7-2 and TRBJ2-1, with D uncertain. V lost 6 bases to trimming and J lost 9 bases, with 9 bases between them. This CDR3 comprises 11 residues. CDR1 and CDR2 from the germline V gene are SGHTA and FQGNSA. The DNA of the CDR3 is TGTGCCAGCAGAATCACCACTGAGCAGTTCTTC. It specifies CASRITTEQFF.

The chain links TRBV6-1 to TRBJ1-4; TRBD1 matches 9 bases. Germline-derived CDR1 and CDR2 are MNHNS and SASEGT. The CDR3 is made up of 15 amino acids. V shed 5 bases and J 7 bases; nucleotides not matched to a gene: 8. CDR3 amino acids: CASSSAGQGGEKLFF. The CDR3 bases are TGTGCCAGCAGTTCCGCGGGACAGGGAGGTGAAAAACTGTTTTTT.

This chain joins TRBV7-8 and TRBJ2-5; TRBD2 agrees at 8 bases. J lost 4 bases, V lost 5 bases, and 12 bases had no gene match. This CDR3 contains 16 residues. CDR1 is SGHVS, CDR2 FQNEAQ, per germline. This CDR3 is CASSPPIAGRGETQYF. In nucleotides, the CDR3 is TGTGCCAGCAGCCCGCCAATAGCGGGGAGGGGAGAGACCCAGTACTTC. Full variable domain (outside the CDR3, taken from reference TRBV7-8 and TRBJ2-5): GAGVSQSPRYKVAKRGQDVALRCDPISGHVSLFWYQQALGQGPEFLTYFQNEAQLDKSGLPSDRFFAERPEGSVSTLKIQRTQQEDSAVYLCASSPPIAGRGETQYFGPGTRLLVL.

The chain uses TRBV4-1 and TRBJ1-3, with 11 nucleotides matching TRBD1. The V segment lost 2 bases and the J segment 8 bases; nucleotides outside the gene matches: 5. There are 15 residues in the CDR3. Germline V gene lookup returns CDR1 MGHRA and CDR2 YSYEKL. The CDR3 protein is CASSQNPGQGDTIYF. In nucleotides, the CDR3 is TGCGCCAGCAGCCAAAACCCGGGACAGGGGGACACCATATATTTT.

The chain is built from TRBV6-6 and TRBJ2-7; D perhaps matches TRBD2 (6 bases). From germline, CDR1 is MNHNY and CDR2 SVGAGI (reference sequence). Trimming stripped 1 base from V and 6 bases from J, with 10 bases between. The CDR3 sequence is 13 residues long. CDR3 residues: CASSYLGGGEQYF. CDR3 DNA sequence: TGTGCCAGCAGTTACTTGGGAGGTGGCGAGCAGTACTTC.

The rearrangement uses TRBV6-6 and TRBJ1-1; possibly TRBD1 for D (6 bases). The germline gives CDR1 MNHNY, CDR2 SVGAGI (reference sequence). CDR3 length equals 16 residues. V was clipped by 2 bases and J by 4 bases, with 17 bases between them. The CDR3: CASSYPGGALGTEAFF. DNA for the CDR3: TGTGCCAGCAGTTACCCGGGGGGCGCTTTGGGCACTGAAGCTTTCTTT.

In DNA form, the CDR3 reads TGTGCCAGTAGTTTTCCCCCGGGACACCGAGTGAACACTGAAGCTTTCTTT. Translating gives CASSFPPGHRVNTEAFF. The chain has TRBV19 and TRBJ1-1, with a possible D match to TRBD1 (6 bases). The ends were cut back, 5 bases at V and 0 bases at J, with 19 bases in the middle. CDR1 and CDR2 from the germline V gene are LNHDA and SQIVND (reference sequence). CDR3 length: 17 amino acids. Full variable domain (remainder filled in from reference TRBV19 and TRBJ1-1): DGGITQSPKYLFRKEGQNVTLSCEQNLNHDAMYWYRQDPGQGLRLIYYSQIVNDFQKGDIAEGYSVSREKKESFPLTVTSAQKNPTAFYLCASSFPPGHRVNTEAFFGQGTRLTVV.

CDR3 residues: CASSRDRGTYEQYF. The CDR3 DNA reads as TGTGCCAGCAGTCGGGACAGGGGTACCTACGAGCAGTACTTC. This chain links TRBV6-6 with TRBJ2-7; 10 nucleotides match TRBD1. V gave up 5 bases and J gave up 2 bases; unmatched junction bases: 3. Looked up from germline, CDR1 is MNHNY and CDR2 is SVGAGI (reference sequence). CDR3 size: 14 residues.

The chain uses TRBV7-8 and TRBJ2-4, with 9 bases matching TRBD1. The V segment lost 5 bases and the J segment 4 bases; nucleotides outside the gene matches: 9. The germline V gene encodes CDR1 SGHVS and CDR2 FQNEAQ. This CDR3 region has 16 residues. CDR3 protein: CASSPGGGQGKNIQYF. The CDR3, as DNA: TGTGCCAGCAGCCCAGGAGGGGGACAGGGAAAAAACATTCAGTACTTC.

The V gene is TRBV7-3, the J gene TRBJ2-5; 12 bases agree with TRBD2. CDR3 length equals 15 residues. V was clipped by 3 bases and J by 5 bases; unmatched bases: 4. Germline values: CDR1 SGHTA, CDR2 FQGTGA. The CDR3 DNA reads TGTGCCAGCAGCTTGACTAGCGGGAGACGGGAGACCCAGTACTTC. Residues: CASSLTSGRRETQYF. The full variable domain, rest sourced from reference TRBV7-3 and TRBJ2-5, is GAGVSQTPSNKVTEKGKYVELRCDPISGHTALYWYRQSLGQGPEFLIYFQGTGAADDSGLPNDRFFAVRPEGSVSTLKIQRTERGDSAVYLCASSLTSGRRETQYFGPGTRLLVL.

V is TRBV5-1 and J is TRBJ2-1; 7 nucleotides align to TRBD1. The CDR3 has 14 amino acids. Germline lookup yields CDR1 SGHRS and CDR2 YFSETQ. V was clipped by 4 bases and J by 2 bases; unmatched bases: 3. The CDR3 DNA reads as TGCGCCAGCAGCCTTACAGGGGCCTACAATGAGCAGTTCTTC. Translated: CASSLTGAYNEQFF.

V gene TRBV7-6 combines with J gene TRBJ1-6; D gene uncertain. Trimming left V 4 bases short and J 8 bases short, with 15 bases between. The V gene's germline CDR1 is SGHVS and CDR2 FNYEAQ. CDR3 size: 15 residues. The CDR3 nucleotides read TGTGCCAGCAGCTCCGGGGTGGCCTCGGATTCACCCCTCCACTTT. This encodes CASSSGVASDSPLHF.

The chain carries TRBV5-4 and TRBJ2-7, with D perhaps matching TRBD2 (6 bases). Looked up from germline, CDR1 is SGHNT and CDR2 is YYREEE (reference sequence). Trimming left V 5 bases short and J 0 bases short, with 15 bases between. CDR3 length equals 15 residues. CDR3 region: CASRRDLVPSYEQYF. The CDR3 nucleotides read TGTGCCAGCAGGCGGGACTTAGTCCCCTCCTACGAGCAGTACTTC.

V gene TRBV5-6 combines with J gene TRBJ1-2; D call uncertain. Germline assignment: CDR1 SGHDT and CDR2 YYEEEE. Trimming stripped 4 bases from V and 2 bases from J, with 3 bases between. There are 11 residues in the CDR3. The CDR3 protein is CASSTNYGYTF. CDR3 coding DNA: TGTGCCAGCAGCACGAACTATGGCTACACCTTC.

This clone was observed once. J is TRBJ2-7 and V is TRBV18, with D maybe TRBD1 (5 bases). The V end was cut by 0 bases, the J end by 7 bases, with 16 bases between. Per germline, CDR1 KGHSH and CDR2 LQKENI. The CDR3 covers 15 residues. The CDR3: CASSPPVLPGYEQYF. In DNA, the CDR3 is TGTGCCAGCTCACCACCGGTTCTCCCAGGGTATGAGCAGTACTTC.

The chain recombines TRBV9 with TRBJ1-5, with TRBD1 identical over 9 bases. V was clipped by 1 base and J by 5 bases; unmatched bases: 4. Germline assignment: CDR1 SGDLS and CDR2 YYNGEE. The CDR3 contains 15 residues. The CDR3 reads CASSVTGGADQPQHF. The CDR3 DNA reads as TGTGCCAGCAGCGTAACAGGGGGCGCGGATCAGCCCCAGCATTTT.

This clone occurred once. The chain joins TRBV19 to TRBJ2-1; 9 nucleotides align to TRBD2. V lost 10 bases to trimming and J lost 2 bases; unmatched junction nucleotides: 6. Germline CDR1 reads LNHDA; CDR2 reads SQIVND (reference sequence). The CDR3 consists of 14 residues. The CDR3 bases are TGTGCCACCCAAGCGGGAGGTACCTACAATGAGCAGTTCTTC. This gives the protein CATQAGGTYNEQFF.

The J gene is TRBJ2-5, the V gene TRBV7-3, with D perhaps matching TRBD2 (6 bases). This CDR3 spans 15 amino acids. V lost 2 bases to trimming and J lost 2 bases, with 12 bases between them. Germline CDR1 reads SGHTA; CDR2 reads FQGTGA. CDR3 coding DNA: TGTGCCAGCAGCTTAGGAGGGTATTCACAAGAGACCCAGTACTTC. Translation gives CASSLGGYSQETQYF.

The chain employs TRBV27 and TRBJ2-1; D is perhaps TRBD2 (7 bases). Trimming took 2 bases from V and 8 from J, leaving 13 bases between them. Germline V gives CDR1 MNHEY, CDR2 SMNVEV (reference sequence). This CDR3 has 14 residues. The CDR3 here is CASSLRRGGDEQFF. Here the CDR3 DNA reads TGTGCCAGCAGTTTACGGAGAGGGGGGGATGAGCAGTTCTTC.

The chain carries TRBV7-2 and TRBJ1-3, with D unclear. V was trimmed by 2 bases and J by 4 bases, leaving 3 bases between them. The CDR3 has 12 amino acids. Germline CDR1 reads SGHTA; CDR2 reads FQGNSA. The DNA of the CDR3 is TGTGCCAGCAGCTTACCCGGAAACACCATATATTTT. Encoded protein: CASSLPGNTIYF.

The rearrangement links TRBV7-9 to TRBJ2-3, with 9 bases aligning to TRBD2. This CDR3 region has 16 residues. The germline V gene encodes CDR1 SEHNR and CDR2 FQNEAQ (reference sequence). The V and J ends lost 1 base and 4 bases, in that order; junction bases with no gene match: 6. The CDR3 DNA follows: TGTGCCAGCAGCTTAGGGTCTAGCGGGATAGCAGATACGCAGTATTTT. Translation gives CASSLGSSGIADTQYF.